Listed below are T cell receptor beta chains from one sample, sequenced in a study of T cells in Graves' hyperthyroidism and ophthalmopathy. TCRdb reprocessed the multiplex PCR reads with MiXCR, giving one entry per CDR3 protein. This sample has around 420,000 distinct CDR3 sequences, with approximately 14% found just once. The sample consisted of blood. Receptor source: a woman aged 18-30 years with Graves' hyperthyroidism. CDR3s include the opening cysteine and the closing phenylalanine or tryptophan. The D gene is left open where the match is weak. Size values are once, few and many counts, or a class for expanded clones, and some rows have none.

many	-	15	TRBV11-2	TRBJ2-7	CASSLERGAGMEQYF	TGTGCCAGCAGCTTAGAAAGGGGGGCGGGGATGGAGCAGTACTTC
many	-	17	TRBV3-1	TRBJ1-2	CASSQGPPQRYGYGYTF	TGTGCCAGCAGCCAGGGTCCCCCACAAAGGTATGGCTATGGCTACACCTTC
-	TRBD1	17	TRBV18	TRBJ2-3	CASSPGRDRGLEDTQYF	TGTGCCAGCTCACCCGGTCGCGACAGGGGTTTGGAAGATACGCAGTATTTT
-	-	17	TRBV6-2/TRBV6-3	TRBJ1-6	CASSYEQGSSYNSPLHF	TGTGCCAGCAGTTACGAGCAGGGATCCTCCTATAATTCACCCCTCCACTTT
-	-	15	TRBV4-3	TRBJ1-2	CASSREDAGDYGYTF	TGCGCCAGCAGCCGAGAGGACGCAGGAGACTATGGCTACACCTTC
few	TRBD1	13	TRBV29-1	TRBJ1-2	CSGGTGGFYGYTF	TGCAGCGGCGGGACAGGGGGTTTCTATGGCTACACCTTC
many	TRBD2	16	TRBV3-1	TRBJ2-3	CASSHLAGAGTDTQYF	TGTGCCAGCAGCCACCTAGCGGGAGCTGGCACAGATACGCAGTATTTT
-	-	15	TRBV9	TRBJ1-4	CASSAGEGGREKLFF	TGTGCCAGCAGCGCGGGAGAGGGGGGCCGTGAAAAACTGTTTTTT
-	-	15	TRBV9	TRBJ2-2	CASSVWGAGTGELFF	TGTGCCAGCAGCGTATGGGGGGCGGGCACCGGGGAGCTGTTTTTT
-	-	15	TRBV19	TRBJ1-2	CASSIRREINYGYTF	TGTGCCAGTAGTATCCGCCGGGAGATCAACTATGGCTACACCTTC
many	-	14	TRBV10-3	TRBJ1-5	CAISDAGLGQPQHF	TGTGCCATCAGTGACGCAGGGCTTGGCCAGCCCCAGCATTTT
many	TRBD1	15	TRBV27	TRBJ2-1	CASSITQGAYNEQFF	TGTGCCAGCAGTATTACACAGGGGGCTTACAATGAGCAGTTCTTC
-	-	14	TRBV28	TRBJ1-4	CASSFHGLNEKLFF	TGTGCCAGCAGTTTTCATGGACTCAATGAAAAACTGTTTTTT
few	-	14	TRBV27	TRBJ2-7	CASSSRGRGLEQYF	TGTGCCAGCAGTTCCCGGGGTCGAGGACTCGAGCAGTACTTC
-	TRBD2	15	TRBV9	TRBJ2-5	CASSVVGGSQETQYF	TGTGCCAGCAGCGTAGTAGGCGGGAGCCAAGAGACCCAGTACTTC